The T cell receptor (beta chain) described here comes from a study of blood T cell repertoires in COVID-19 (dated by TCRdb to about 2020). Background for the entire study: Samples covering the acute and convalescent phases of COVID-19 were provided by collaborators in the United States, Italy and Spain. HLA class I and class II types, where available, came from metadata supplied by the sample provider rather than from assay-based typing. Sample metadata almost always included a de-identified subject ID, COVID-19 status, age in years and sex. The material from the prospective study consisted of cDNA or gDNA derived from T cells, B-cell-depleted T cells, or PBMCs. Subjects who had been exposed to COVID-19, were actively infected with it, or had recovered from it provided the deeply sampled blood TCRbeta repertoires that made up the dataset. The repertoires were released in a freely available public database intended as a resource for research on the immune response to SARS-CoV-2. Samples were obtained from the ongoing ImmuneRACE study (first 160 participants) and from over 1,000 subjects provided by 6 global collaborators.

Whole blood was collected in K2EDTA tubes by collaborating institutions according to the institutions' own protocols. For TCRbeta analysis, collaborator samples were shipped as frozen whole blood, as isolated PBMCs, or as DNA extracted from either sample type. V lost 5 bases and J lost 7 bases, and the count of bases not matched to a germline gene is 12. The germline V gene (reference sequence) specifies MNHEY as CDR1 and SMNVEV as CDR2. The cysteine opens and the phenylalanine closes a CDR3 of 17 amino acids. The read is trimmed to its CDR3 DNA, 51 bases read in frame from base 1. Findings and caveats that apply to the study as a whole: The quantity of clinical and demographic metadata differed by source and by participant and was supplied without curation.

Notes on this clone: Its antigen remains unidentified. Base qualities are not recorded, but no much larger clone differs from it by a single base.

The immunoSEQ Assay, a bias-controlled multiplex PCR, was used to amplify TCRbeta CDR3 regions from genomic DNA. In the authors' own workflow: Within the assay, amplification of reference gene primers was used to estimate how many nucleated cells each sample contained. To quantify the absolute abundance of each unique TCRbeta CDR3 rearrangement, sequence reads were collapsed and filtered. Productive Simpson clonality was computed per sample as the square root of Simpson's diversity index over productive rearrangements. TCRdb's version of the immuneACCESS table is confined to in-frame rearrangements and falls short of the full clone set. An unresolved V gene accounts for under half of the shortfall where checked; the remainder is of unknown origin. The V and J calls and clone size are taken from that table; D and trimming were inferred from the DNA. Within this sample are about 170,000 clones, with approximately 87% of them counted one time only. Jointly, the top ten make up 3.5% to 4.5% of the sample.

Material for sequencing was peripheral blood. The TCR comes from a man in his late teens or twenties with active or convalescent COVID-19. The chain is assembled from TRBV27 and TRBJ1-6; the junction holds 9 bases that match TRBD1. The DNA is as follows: TGTGCCAGCAGTGGCCACACAGGGGGCGGAGGGAATTCACCCCTCCACTTT. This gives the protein CASSGHTGGGGNSPLHF.